The following is a T cell receptor beta chain sequence with its context. When replicate PCRs were run on sorted subsets, they used 150 to 200 ng DNA, tens of thousands of T cell genomes. As handled by the study authors: Owing to the provision of junction-only sequences devoid of quality scores by immunoSEQ, filtering differed. Sequencing was performed with immunoSEQ multiplex PCR; in TCRdb, only in-frame clones are kept and a portion is missing. That table furnishes V, J and clone size, whereas the DNA furnished D and trimming. The sample shows 1 million to 1.2 million clones, roughly 77% of them seen only once. These data are taken from a study of shared clonotypes between healthy human individuals. Donors were Caucasian adults residing in Nashville, Tennessee, USA. Germline CDR1 and CDR2: SGHDT and YYEEEE. The V end lost 0 bases, the J end lost 3 bases, and 7 bases lay between the germline ends. This CDR3 is 14 amino acids long.

J is TRBJ1-5 and V is TRBV5-6; weak D call: TRBD1 (5 bases). This clonotype was obtained from a young man in good health. Some clones in this sample may be carry-over from other donors' samples. The specimen sequenced was memory CD4+ T cells from PBMCs. Sample subset: CD45RA-negative fraction. The DNA of the CDR3 is TGTGCCAGCAGCTTGGGAGGGGCCAATCAGCCCCAGCATTTT. This codes for CASSLGGANQPQHF.